This entry describes one T cell receptor (beta chain). CDR3 length equals 14 residues. The J segment lost 7 bases and the V segment lost 3 bases, leaving 8 bases of the junction unmatched. The germline gives CDR1 SGHDT, CDR2 YYEEEE. This entry belongs to a study of Ad26.COV2.S vaccination and SARS-CoV-2 variants. At the level of the study: Once or twice, 56 days apart, Ad26.COV2.S was delivered intramuscularly.

The protocol was immunoSEQ multiplex PCR, while the TCRdb copy is restricted to in-frame clones and leaves out a portion. The sample contains about 350,000 clones, around 87% of which appear only once. Treatment specified: about 20 received Ad26.COV2.S at low or high dose, single or two shots; 5 received placebo; per-sample allocation not given. Repertoires come from day 63 after the first vaccine or placebo injection. Material: peripheral blood, obtained in a trial of Ad26.COV2.S vaccine versus placebo. The sequence derives from a person aged 18-60 years who received the Ad26.COV2.S COVID-19 vaccine or a placebo. The V and J genes are TRBV5-6 and TRBJ2-7; TRBD1 agrees at 9 bases. The CDR3 region is CASSSGTGFLEQYF. The CDR3, as DNA: TGTGCCAGCAGCTCCGGGACAGGGTTCTTGGAGCAGTACTTC.